This T cell receptor beta chain was identified in a study of spatial heterogeneity in lung cancer. Each CDR3 protein gets one entry after TCRdb re-called the 5' RACE reads with MiXCR. The sample yields tens of thousands of distinct CDR3 sequences, about 10% seen once. V lost 5 bases to trimming and J lost 1 base, with 12 bases between them. The CDR3 is 15 residues long. In germline, CDR1 is LGHDT, CDR2 YNNKEL (reference sequence). This clonotype was seen at least ten times. Time point defined: blood at routine non-recurrence follow-up after resection. J is TRBJ1-5 and V is TRBV3-1; TRBD1 is a possible D gene (5 bases). The origin of this receptor is a female donor with early-stage non-small cell lung cancer. The sequencing used PBMCs, collected at follow-up. CDR3 amino acids: CASSTAGGSNQPQHF. The CDR3 region has the DNA TGTGCCAGCAGCACCGCGGGGGGAAGCAATCAGCCCCAGCATTTT.